These T cell receptor beta chains were read from a single sample in a study of OX40 agonist ivuxolimab in advanced cancers. Sequencing used immunoSEQ multiplex PCR; TCRdb keeps in-frame clones, though not all of them. The table has some 45,000 clones, approximately 83% seen once. The specimen was CD4+ or CD8+ T cells sorted from blood, collected in a trial of the OX40 agonist ivuxolimab. The source is an adult with an advanced solid tumor such as melanoma, head and neck, liver or kidney cancer. The CDR3 runs from the conserved cysteine through the conserved F or W. Each record gives: clone size, D gene, V gene, J gene, CDR3 DNA, CDR3 protein. The D gene is left open where the match is weak. Clone sizes are given selectively: once, few, many, or a class where the clone is expanded.

clone size: NA; D gene: NA; V gene: TRBV7-3; J gene: TRBJ1-2; CDR3 DNA: TGTGCCAGCAGCTCCGGACAGATGAATGGCTACACCTTC; CDR3 protein: CASSSGQMNGYTF
clone size: NA; D gene: NA; V gene: TRBV29-1; J gene: TRBJ2-7; CDR3 DNA: TGCAGCGGGGTCCGGGACTCCCCTTATGAGCAGTACTTC; CDR3 protein: CSGVRDSPYEQYF
clone size: once; D gene: NA; V gene: TRBV4-1; J gene: TRBJ2-5; CDR3 DNA: TGCGCCAGCAGCCAAGCCCGAGGGGGGGGCCCTAAAGAGACCCAGTACTTC; CDR3 protein: CASSQARGGGPKETQYF
clone size: NA; D gene: TRBD1; V gene: TRBV6-5; J gene: TRBJ1-2; CDR3 DNA: TGTGCCAGCAGTTACCTGAGGACAGGGGGAAGCTATGGCTACACCTTC; CDR3 protein: CASSYLRTGGSYGYTF
clone size: NA; D gene: TRBD1; V gene: TRBV10-3; J gene: TRBJ2-7; CDR3 DNA: TGTGCCATCAGTGAATCCGGGGGGACAGGGGTACACGAGCAGTACTTC; CDR3 protein: CAISESGGTGVHEQYF
clone size: NA; D gene: NA; V gene: TRBV30; J gene: TRBJ1-2; CDR3 DNA: TGTGCCTGGAGCTCGAACTATGGCTACACCTTC; CDR3 protein: CAWSSNYGYTF
clone size: NA; D gene: NA; V gene: TRBV4-1; J gene: TRBJ2-2; CDR3 DNA: TGCGCCAGCAGCCCGCCAGGGAGCGGCACCGGGGAGCTGTTTTTT; CDR3 protein: CASSPPGSGTGELFF
clone size: NA; D gene: NA; V gene: TRBV7-9; J gene: TRBJ2-5; CDR3 DNA: TGTGCCAGCAGCCGGGGTACTGGGGCGGAGACCCAGTACTTC; CDR3 protein: CASSRGTGAETQYF
clone size: few; D gene: NA; V gene: TRBV2; J gene: TRBJ2-3; CDR3 DNA: TGTGCCAGCAGTCCGGGTCTTCGCACAGATACGCAGTATTTT; CDR3 protein: CASSPGLRTDTQYF
clone size: NA; D gene: TRBD1; V gene: TRBV5-1; J gene: TRBJ1-1; CDR3 DNA: TGCGCCAGCAGCGTGGGGACAGGCCTTAAAGCTTTCTTT; CDR3 protein: CASSVGTGLKAFF
clone size: NA; D gene: NA; V gene: TRBV2; J gene: TRBJ2-7; CDR3 DNA: TGTGCCAGCACCGAAGGGGGGCTGCCTTACGAGCAGTACTTC; CDR3 protein: CASTEGGLPYEQYF
clone size: NA; D gene: NA; V gene: TRBV28; J gene: TRBJ1-5; CDR3 DNA: TGTGCCAGCAGTCCTGCGGACCTCAATCAGCCCCAGCATTTT; CDR3 protein: CASSPADLNQPQHF
clone size: NA; D gene: TRBD2; V gene: TRBV5-6; J gene: TRBJ2-1; CDR3 DNA: TGTGCCAGCAGCTTGGTATCGACTAGCGCCCACAATGAGCAGTTCTTC; CDR3 protein: CASSLVSTSAHNEQFF
clone size: NA; D gene: TRBD1; V gene: TRBV11-3; J gene: TRBJ2-7; CDR3 DNA: TGTGCCAGCAGCTTGAGTCAGGGGGACTACGAGCAGTACTTC; CDR3 protein: CASSLSQGDYEQYF
clone size: once; D gene: NA; V gene: TRBV6-4; J gene: TRBJ2-7; CDR3 DNA: TGTGCCAGCAGTGAAGGTGGAGTACGGTTTGAGCAGTACTTC; CDR3 protein: CASSEGGVRFEQYF
clone size: NA; D gene: TRBD2; V gene: TRBV11-2; J gene: TRBJ2-7; CDR3 DNA: TGTGCCAGCAGCTTAGCGGGGGGTTACTACGAGCAGTACTTC; CDR3 protein: CASSLAGGYYEQYF
clone size: once; D gene: TRBD2; V gene: TRBV7-3; J gene: TRBJ2-2; CDR3 DNA: TGTGCCAGCAGCCGATCAACGGGGGGGAACACCGGGGAGCTGTTTTTT; CDR3 protein: CASSRSTGGNTGELFF
clone size: NA; D gene: NA; V gene: TRBV18; J gene: TRBJ2-1; CDR3 DNA: TGTGCCAGCTCACCACGGGGCAGGGATGAGCAGTTCTTC; CDR3 protein: CASSPRGRDEQFF
clone size: NA; D gene: TRBD1; V gene: TRBV9; J gene: TRBJ2-2; CDR3 DNA: TGTGCCAGCAGCGTAGCCCGACAGGGGTACACCGGGGAGCTGTTTTTT; CDR3 protein: CASSVARQGYTGELFF
clone size: NA; D gene: NA; V gene: TRBV5-1; J gene: TRBJ2-5; CDR3 DNA: TGCGCCAGCAGCTTACTAGATGAGACCCAGTACTTC; CDR3 protein: CASSLLDETQYF
clone size: NA; D gene: TRBD2; V gene: TRBV6-5; J gene: TRBJ2-1; CDR3 DNA: TGTGCCAGCGGGGGACTAGCTCGGGGCAATGAGCAGTTCTTC; CDR3 protein: CASGGLARGNEQFF
clone size: NA; D gene: NA; V gene: TRBV19; J gene: TRBJ1-1; CDR3 DNA: TGTGCCAGTAGTCCCCGGGCGGGGGAGGCAAACACTGAAGCTTTCTTT; CDR3 protein: CASSPRAGEANTEAFF
clone size: NA; D gene: TRBD1; V gene: TRBV6-5; J gene: TRBJ1-5; CDR3 DNA: TGTGCCAGCAGAACAGGGACAGCACAGCCCCAGCATTTT; CDR3 protein: CASRTGTAQPQHF
clone size: NA; D gene: TRBD2; V gene: TRBV5-1; J gene: TRBJ2-1; CDR3 DNA: TGCGCCAGCAGCTTGCCTAGCGGGGGCCATACTTATTACAATGAGCAGTTCTTC; CDR3 protein: CASSLPSGGHTYYNEQFF
clone size: NA; D gene: TRBD2; V gene: TRBV5-1; J gene: TRBJ2-3; CDR3 DNA: TGCGCCAGCAGCATAAGCGGGGCGCACTGGGATACGCAGTATTTT; CDR3 protein: CASSISGAHWDTQYF
clone size: NA; D gene: NA; V gene: TRBV6-5; J gene: TRBJ2-1; CDR3 DNA: TGTGCCACTTCTAGGCACTCCTACAATGAGCAGTTCTTC; CDR3 protein: CATSRHSYNEQFF
clone size: few; D gene: TRBD1; V gene: TRBV9; J gene: TRBJ1-2; CDR3 DNA: TGTGCCAGCAGCGTAGGGGGGACAGGGGGAAATGGCTACACCTTC; CDR3 protein: CASSVGGTGGNGYTF
clone size: once; D gene: TRBD1; V gene: TRBV7-9; J gene: TRBJ1-2; CDR3 DNA: TGTGCCAGCAGTCGCACAGGGGAGGGTGGCTACACCTTC; CDR3 protein: CASSRTGEGGYTF
clone size: NA; D gene: NA; V gene: TRBV6-1; J gene: TRBJ1-1; CDR3 DNA: TGTGCCAGCAGTGGCCAACAGGGGAACACTGAAGCTTTCTTT; CDR3 protein: CASSGQQGNTEAFF
clone size: NA; D gene: NA; V gene: TRBV7-9; J gene: TRBJ1-2; CDR3 DNA: TGTGCCAGCAGCTTAGCTAATGTACAGTTAAACTATGGCTACACCTTC; CDR3 protein: CASSLANVQLNYGYTF
clone size: NA; D gene: NA; V gene: TRBV7-2; J gene: TRBJ2-2; CDR3 DNA: TGTGCCAGCAGCTTAACTTACGGATATAACACCGGGGAGCTGTTTTTT; CDR3 protein: CASSLTYGYNTGELFF
clone size: few; D gene: NA; V gene: TRBV14; J gene: TRBJ2-3; CDR3 DNA: TGTGCCAGCAGCCAAGATCCCGGGGCGTCTAGCACAGATACGCAGTATTTT; CDR3 protein: CASSQDPGASSTDTQYF
clone size: NA; D gene: TRBD1; V gene: TRBV13; J gene: TRBJ1-2; CDR3 DNA: TGTGCCAGCAGCTTATTAGTTGTGGACAGGGACTATGGCTACACCTTC; CDR3 protein: CASSLLVVDRDYGYTF
clone size: NA; D gene: NA; V gene: TRBV28; J gene: TRBJ1-5; CDR3 DNA: TGTGCCAGCAGTGGGACTAGGGGTCAGCCCCAGCATTTT; CDR3 protein: CASSGTRGQPQHF
clone size: NA; D gene: NA; V gene: TRBV7-3; J gene: TRBJ2-7; CDR3 DNA: TGTGCCAGCAGCTTCGGCCACCAGACCGACGAGCAGTACTTC; CDR3 protein: CASSFGHQTDEQYF
clone size: NA; D gene: NA; V gene: TRBV9; J gene: TRBJ1-6; CDR3 DNA: TGTGCCAGCAGCGTAGGTCCCGAGGATTCACCCCTCCACTTT; CDR3 protein: CASSVGPEDSPLHF
clone size: NA; D gene: NA; V gene: TRBV7-9; J gene: TRBJ1-3; CDR3 DNA: TGTGCCAGCAGCTTAGCAGGGAACTCTGGAAACACCATATATTTT; CDR3 protein: CASSLAGNSGNTIYF
clone size: NA; D gene: NA; V gene: TRBV7-2; J gene: TRBJ1-1; CDR3 DNA: TGTGCCAGCAGTTTGATGAGGTCGAACACTGAAGCTTTCTTT; CDR3 protein: CASSLMRSNTEAFF
clone size: few; D gene: NA; V gene: TRBV2; J gene: TRBJ1-2; CDR3 DNA: TGTGCCAGCAGCCTCTCGGAGGGGACCAAAGACTATGGCTACACCTTC; CDR3 protein: CASSLSEGTKDYGYTF
clone size: NA; D gene: TRBD2; V gene: TRBV6-4; J gene: TRBJ2-1; CDR3 DNA: TGTGCCAGCAGTGATATAGCGGGCGATGAGCAGTTCTTC; CDR3 protein: CASSDIAGDEQFF
clone size: NA; D gene: TRBD2; V gene: TRBV7-2; J gene: TRBJ2-7; CDR3 DNA: TGTGCCAGCAGCTTACCCCGCGACGGGAGGGCCGGGGAGCAGTACTTC; CDR3 protein: CASSLPRDGRAGEQYF
clone size: NA; D gene: TRBD1; V gene: TRBV5-1; J gene: TRBJ2-7; CDR3 DNA: TGCGCCAGCAGCCTCCAGGGGGCGACTTACGAGCAGTACTTC; CDR3 protein: CASSLQGATYEQYF
clone size: NA; D gene: TRBD2; V gene: TRBV5-1; J gene: TRBJ2-5; CDR3 DNA: TGCGCCAGCAGCTTGGCCGAACGGGGGGGCCCAGAGACCCAGTACTTC; CDR3 protein: CASSLAERGGPETQYF
clone size: NA; D gene: NA; V gene: TRBV19; J gene: TRBJ1-2; CDR3 DNA: TGTGCCAGTAGTATAGAGGGCCGGGGAAACTATGGCTACACCTTC; CDR3 protein: CASSIEGRGNYGYTF
clone size: NA; D gene: NA; V gene: TRBV28; J gene: TRBJ1-4; CDR3 DNA: TGTGCCAGCAAAGTGGACGGAGATAATGAAAAACTGTTTTTT; CDR3 protein: CASKVDGDNEKLFF
clone size: NA; D gene: TRBD1; V gene: TRBV28; J gene: TRBJ1-5; CDR3 DNA: TGTGCCAGCAGTTTACGGGACAGGGGGCGTCGCAATCAGCCCCAGCATTTT; CDR3 protein: CASSLRDRGRRNQPQHF
clone size: NA; D gene: TRBD1; V gene: TRBV5-4; J gene: TRBJ2-4; CDR3 DNA: TGTGCCAGCAGCGTGGACAGGAGGACCAAAAACATTCAGTACTTC; CDR3 protein: CASSVDRRTKNIQYF
clone size: NA; D gene: TRBD2; V gene: TRBV4-2; J gene: TRBJ2-7; CDR3 DNA: TGTGCCAGCAGCCAAGATGGGACTAGCGGGACCGAGCAGTACTTC; CDR3 protein: CASSQDGTSGTEQYF
clone size: NA; D gene: NA; V gene: TRBV10-1; J gene: TRBJ2-5; CDR3 DNA: TGCGCCAGCATCAGGGGGACCCAGTACTTC; CDR3 protein: CASIRGTQYF
clone size: once; D gene: TRBD1; V gene: TRBV2; J gene: TRBJ1-4; CDR3 DNA: TGTGCCAGCAGAGGGACAGAAGAAGAAAAACTGTTTTTT; CDR3 protein: CASRGTEEEKLFF
clone size: NA; D gene: TRBD2; V gene: TRBV11-1; J gene: TRBJ2-7; CDR3 DNA: TGTGCCAGCAGCCTGTTAGCGGGAGTACGCTACGAGCAGTACTTC; CDR3 protein: CASSLLAGVRYEQYF
clone size: NA; D gene: TRBD1; V gene: TRBV6-1; J gene: TRBJ1-2; CDR3 DNA: TGTGCCAGCAGTGAACGGACAGGAACCCTCTATGGCTACACCTTC; CDR3 protein: CASSERTGTLYGYTF
clone size: NA; D gene: NA; V gene: TRBV6-5; J gene: TRBJ1-5; CDR3 DNA: TGTGCCAGCAGTTACTCAGCGACAGGTTCCAATCAGCCCCAGCATTTT; CDR3 protein: CASSYSATGSNQPQHF